The rows below give T cell receptor beta chains drawn from one sample of a study of shared clonotypes between healthy human individuals. Data came from immunoSEQ multiplex PCR; TCRdb stores just in-frame clones and leaves some out. The sample carries about 1,800,000 clones, approximately 94% recorded once. Sequenced: naive CD8+ T cells sorted from blood. Every receptor here comes from a man aged 18 to 29 in good health. Both conserved end residues are part of each CDR3. Fields, in order: D gene, clone size, V gene, J gene, CDR3 protein, CDR3 DNA. The D gene is left open where the match is weak. Expanded clones are given a class, and other clones once, few, many or no size at all.

D gene: -
clone size: -
V gene: TRBV27
J gene: TRBJ2-3
CDR3 protein: CASSLGVRTDTQYF
CDR3 DNA: TGTGCCAGCAGTTTAGGAGTTCGCACAGATACGCAGTATTTT

D gene: -
clone size: -
V gene: TRBV6-5
J gene: TRBJ2-7
CDR3 protein: CASHEGSSYEQYF
CDR3 DNA: TGTGCCAGCCACGAGGGGAGCTCCTACGAGCAGTACTTC

D gene: TRBD1
clone size: -
V gene: TRBV28
J gene: TRBJ2-2
CDR3 protein: CASSLGQGDYAGELFF
CDR3 DNA: TGTGCCAGCAGTTTAGGGCAGGGGGATTACGCCGGGGAGCTGTTTTTT

D gene: -
clone size: -
V gene: TRBV19
J gene: TRBJ2-2
CDR3 protein: CASKVSYALIGELFF
CDR3 DNA: TGTGCCAGTAAGGTTTCATATGCGTTGATCGGGGAGCTGTTTTTT

D gene: TRBD1
clone size: -
V gene: TRBV13
J gene: TRBJ1-2
CDR3 protein: CASSPGTGGYGYTF
CDR3 DNA: TGTGCCAGCAGCCCCGGGACAGGTGGCTATGGCTACACCTTC

D gene: -
clone size: -
V gene: TRBV13
J gene: TRBJ2-6
CDR3 protein: CASSFGTTGANVLTF
CDR3 DNA: TGTGCCAGCAGCTTTGGGACGACAGGGGCCAACGTCCTGACTTTC

D gene: -
clone size: -
V gene: TRBV6-5
J gene: TRBJ1-1
CDR3 protein: CASSYKTNTEAFF
CDR3 DNA: TGTGCCAGCAGTTATAAGACGAACACTGAAGCTTTCTTT

D gene: -
clone size: -
V gene: TRBV4-3
J gene: TRBJ2-3
CDR3 protein: CASSQEWAGEGDTDTQYF
CDR3 DNA: TGCGCCAGCAGCCAAGAGTGGGCGGGAGAGGGGGACACAGATACGCAGTATTTT

D gene: -
clone size: once
V gene: TRBV4-1
J gene: TRBJ2-2
CDR3 protein: CASSSQWGNTGELFF
CDR3 DNA: TGCGCCAGCAGCTCCCAGTGGGGGAACACCGGGGAGCTGTTTTTT

D gene: TRBD2
clone size: -
V gene: TRBV9
J gene: TRBJ2-2
CDR3 protein: CASSVDPGGSAGELFF
CDR3 DNA: TGTGCCAGCAGCGTAGATCCGGGGGGGTCTGCCGGGGAGCTGTTTTTT

D gene: TRBD2
clone size: -
V gene: TRBV4-1
J gene: TRBJ2-7
CDR3 protein: CASSPQGSGGLEQYF
CDR3 DNA: TGCGCCAGCAGCCCCCAAGGAAGCGGGGGGCTGGAGCAGTACTTC

D gene: TRBD1
clone size: -
V gene: TRBV19
J gene: TRBJ2-7
CDR3 protein: CASSSRERGLYEQYF
CDR3 DNA: TGTGCCAGTAGTTCCCGGGAAAGGGGGCTGTACGAGCAGTACTTC

D gene: TRBD2
clone size: -
V gene: TRBV9
J gene: TRBJ2-1
CDR3 protein: CASSTSGLAGGNSYNEQFF
CDR3 DNA: TGTGCCAGCAGCACATCGGGACTAGCGGGAGGGAATAGCTACAATGAGCAGTTCTTC

D gene: -
clone size: -
V gene: TRBV27
J gene: TRBJ2-7
CDR3 protein: CATSSSYEQYF
CDR3 DNA: TGTGCCACCTCCTCTAGCTACGAGCAGTACTTC

D gene: -
clone size: -
V gene: TRBV2
J gene: TRBJ1-1
CDR3 protein: CASSTGIMNTEAFF
CDR3 DNA: TGTGCCAGCAGCACAGGTATCATGAACACTGAAGCTTTCTTT

D gene: -
clone size: -
V gene: TRBV13
J gene: TRBJ2-6
CDR3 protein: CASSLHFISGANVLTF
CDR3 DNA: TGTGCCAGCAGCTTACACTTTATCTCTGGGGCCAACGTCCTGACTTTC

D gene: TRBD1
clone size: -
V gene: TRBV7-6
J gene: TRBJ2-7
CDR3 protein: CASSLKTGGGEQYF
CDR3 DNA: TGTGCCAGCAGCTTAAAGACAGGGGGAGGCGAGCAGTACTTC

D gene: TRBD2
clone size: -
V gene: TRBV5-1
J gene: TRBJ2-5
CDR3 protein: CASSLEASGGFETQYF
CDR3 DNA: TGCGCCAGCAGCTTGGAGGCTAGCGGGGGGTTTGAGACCCAGTACTTC

D gene: -
clone size: -
V gene: TRBV12-2
J gene: TRBJ1-1
CDR3 protein: CASRLPDRDTEAFF
CDR3 DNA: TGTGCAAGTCGCTTACCTGACAGGGACACTGAAGCTTTCTTT

D gene: -
clone size: -
V gene: TRBV7-2
J gene: TRBJ1-4
CDR3 protein: CASSPGLAEEKLFF
CDR3 DNA: TGTGCCAGCAGCCCGGGACTGGCTGAGGAAAAACTGTTTTTT

D gene: -
clone size: -
V gene: TRBV27
J gene: TRBJ1-1
CDR3 protein: CASTPGKNTEAFF
CDR3 DNA: TGTGCCAGCACCCCGGGCAAGAACACTGAAGCTTTCTTT

D gene: -
clone size: -
V gene: TRBV13
J gene: TRBJ2-7
CDR3 protein: CASSRPLSEQYF
CDR3 DNA: TGTGCCAGCAGTCGACCCCTATCCGAGCAGTACTTC

D gene: -
clone size: -
V gene: TRBV7-6
J gene: TRBJ2-5
CDR3 protein: CASSLWRGQETQYF
CDR3 DNA: TGTGCCAGCAGCCTGTGGAGAGGTCAAGAGACCCAGTACTTC

D gene: -
clone size: -
V gene: TRBV9
J gene: TRBJ2-7
CDR3 protein: CASSNSGGPGYEQYF
CDR3 DNA: TGTGCCAGCTCAAACTCCGGGGGGCCTGGCTACGAGCAGTACTTC

D gene: -
clone size: -
V gene: TRBV5-1
J gene: TRBJ1-1
CDR3 protein: CASAWGVNTGPNTEAFF
CDR3 DNA: TGCGCCAGCGCTTGGGGGGTAAATACAGGCCCGAACACTGAAGCTTTCTTT

D gene: TRBD2
clone size: -
V gene: TRBV25-1
J gene: TRBJ2-1
CDR3 protein: CASSESVLAGSYNEQFF
CDR3 DNA: TGTGCCAGCAGTGAATCCGTATTAGCGGGATCCTACAATGAGCAGTTCTTC

D gene: TRBD2
clone size: once
V gene: TRBV5-4
J gene: TRBJ2-1
CDR3 protein: CASSLALAGIHNEQFF
CDR3 DNA: TGTGCCAGCAGCTTGGCCCTAGCGGGAATCCACAATGAGCAGTTCTTC

D gene: -
clone size: -
V gene: TRBV29-1
J gene: TRBJ1-1
CDR3 protein: CSVVGGGAFF
CDR3 DNA: TGCAGCGTTGTGGGGGGTGGGGCTTTCTTT

D gene: -
clone size: -
V gene: TRBV7-9
J gene: TRBJ2-5
CDR3 protein: CASSPAAPRVPETQYF
CDR3 DNA: TGTGCCAGCAGCCCCGCGGCTCCCAGGGTTCCAGAGACCCAGTACTTC

D gene: TRBD2
clone size: -
V gene: TRBV13
J gene: TRBJ2-3
CDR3 protein: CASSPVTGASGSTDTQYF
CDR3 DNA: TGTGCCAGCAGCCCCGTAACTGGGGCTAGCGGAAGCACAGATACGCAGTATTTT

D gene: -
clone size: -
V gene: TRBV11-2
J gene: TRBJ2-7
CDR3 protein: CASSLGASYEQYF
CDR3 DNA: TGTGCCAGCAGCCTCGGCGCGTCCTACGAGCAGTACTTC

D gene: -
clone size: -
V gene: TRBV30
J gene: TRBJ1-6
CDR3 protein: CAWSDLQEGSSYNSPLHF
CDR3 DNA: TGTGCCTGGAGCGACCTACAAGAAGGCAGCTCCTATAATTCACCCCTCCACTTT

D gene: -
clone size: -
V gene: TRBV11-2
J gene: TRBJ2-1
CDR3 protein: CASSLAGVNRHNEQFF
CDR3 DNA: TGTGCCAGCAGCTTAGCCGGGGTGAATCGCCACAATGAGCAGTTCTTC

D gene: -
clone size: -
V gene: TRBV2
J gene: TRBJ2-7
CDR3 protein: CASSEAAETYEQYF
CDR3 DNA: TGTGCCAGCAGTGAAGCGGCAGAAACCTACGAGCAGTACTTC

D gene: -
clone size: few
V gene: TRBV19
J gene: TRBJ1-5
CDR3 protein: CASSIVWDQPQHF
CDR3 DNA: TGTGCCAGTAGTATAGTTTGGGATCAGCCCCAGCATTTT

D gene: TRBD1
clone size: -
V gene: TRBV4-1
J gene: TRBJ2-7
CDR3 protein: CASSQRDRGPEQYF
CDR3 DNA: TGCGCCAGCAGCCAAAGGGACAGGGGGCCCGAGCAGTACTTC

D gene: -
clone size: -
V gene: TRBV27
J gene: TRBJ2-5
CDR3 protein: CASSLFPLAPQETQYF
CDR3 DNA: TGTGCCAGCAGTTTATTCCCCCTAGCGCCCCAAGAGACCCAGTACTTC

D gene: TRBD1
clone size: -
V gene: TRBV7-9
J gene: TRBJ1-3
CDR3 protein: CASRGRQGDGSGNTIYF
CDR3 DNA: TGTGCCAGCAGGGGTCGACAGGGGGATGGCTCTGGAAACACCATATATTTT

D gene: TRBD2
clone size: -
V gene: TRBV7-8
J gene: TRBJ2-2
CDR3 protein: CASSLGPGGDGELFF
CDR3 DNA: TGTGCCAGCAGCTTAGGTCCCGGGGGGGACGGGGAGCTGTTTTTT

D gene: -
clone size: -
V gene: TRBV19
J gene: TRBJ1-3
CDR3 protein: CASSPGPISGNTIYF
CDR3 DNA: TGTGCCAGTAGTCCGGGACCGATTTCTGGAAACACCATATATTTT

D gene: TRBD2
clone size: once
V gene: TRBV12-5
J gene: TRBJ2-3
CDR3 protein: CASGLSTSGSTDTQYF
CDR3 DNA: TGTGCTAGTGGTTTGAGTACTAGCGGGAGTACAGATACGCAGTATTTT

D gene: -
clone size: -
V gene: TRBV28
J gene: TRBJ1-5
CDR3 protein: CASSLSGNQPQHF
CDR3 DNA: TGTGCCAGCAGTTTGTCGGGTAATCAGCCCCAGCATTTT

D gene: -
clone size: few
V gene: TRBV27
J gene: TRBJ1-3
CDR3 protein: CASSFDSGNTIYF
CDR3 DNA: TGTGCCAGCAGTTTTGACTCTGGAAACACCATATATTTT

D gene: -
clone size: once
V gene: TRBV6-5
J gene: TRBJ2-7
CDR3 protein: CASSYGQGGSYEQYF
CDR3 DNA: TGTGCCAGCAGTTACGGCCAGGGGGGTAGCTACGAGCAGTACTTC

D gene: -
clone size: -
V gene: TRBV7-6
J gene: TRBJ2-1
CDR3 protein: CASSLAGGYNEQFF
CDR3 DNA: TGTGCCAGCAGCTTAGCGGGCGGCTACAATGAGCAGTTCTTC

D gene: -
clone size: -
V gene: TRBV30
J gene: TRBJ1-1
CDR3 protein: CAWSPVNTEAFF
CDR3 DNA: TGTGCCTGGAGCCCCGTGAACACTGAAGCTTTCTTT

D gene: TRBD2
clone size: -
V gene: TRBV4-1
J gene: TRBJ2-5
CDR3 protein: CASSQDVSGGLRETQYF
CDR3 DNA: TGCGCCAGCAGCCAAGATGTTAGCGGGGGGCTTCGGGAGACCCAGTACTTC

D gene: -
clone size: -
V gene: TRBV4-1
J gene: TRBJ1-5
CDR3 protein: CASSQDSRGGQPQHF
CDR3 DNA: TGCGCCAGCAGCCAAGATTCCAGGGGCGGTCAGCCCCAGCATTTT

D gene: TRBD1
clone size: -
V gene: TRBV5-1
J gene: TRBJ1-1
CDR3 protein: CASSLDDRGADTEAFF
CDR3 DNA: TGCGCCAGCAGCTTGGATGACAGGGGAGCCGACACTGAAGCTTTCTTT

D gene: -
clone size: -
V gene: TRBV5-6
J gene: TRBJ1-2
CDR3 protein: CASSSREGWNYGYTF
CDR3 DNA: TGTGCCAGCAGCTCTAGAGAGGGGTGGAACTATGGCTACACCTTC

D gene: TRBD2
clone size: -
V gene: TRBV7-9
J gene: TRBJ2-7
CDR3 protein: CASTIAGGDYEQYF
CDR3 DNA: TGTGCCAGCACCATAGCGGGAGGGGACTACGAGCAGTACTTC

D gene: -
clone size: -
V gene: TRBV28
J gene: TRBJ1-6
CDR3 protein: CASLSRSLWYIGDNSPLHF
CDR3 DNA: TGTGCCAGCTTATCAAGGAGTCTGTGGTATATTGGTGATAATTCACCCCTCCACTTT

D gene: TRBD2
clone size: -
V gene: TRBV27
J gene: TRBJ2-3
CDR3 protein: CASSLWPSGSGDTQYF
CDR3 DNA: TGTGCCAGCAGTTTATGGCCTAGCGGGAGTGGAGATACGCAGTATTTT

D gene: -
clone size: once
V gene: TRBV7-6
J gene: TRBJ1-1
CDR3 protein: CASSSSDTEAFF
CDR3 DNA: TGTGCCAGCAGCTCGTCTGACACTGAAGCTTTCTTT

D gene: TRBD2
clone size: -
V gene: TRBV4-1
J gene: TRBJ2-7
CDR3 protein: CASSIGLADSYEQYF
CDR3 DNA: TGCGCCAGCAGCATCGGACTAGCGGACTCCTACGAGCAGTACTTC

D gene: -
clone size: -
V gene: TRBV29-1
J gene: TRBJ1-4
CDR3 protein: CSVGLAATNEKLFF
CDR3 DNA: TGCAGCGTGGGATTGGCTGCAACTAATGAAAAACTGTTTTTT

D gene: -
clone size: -
V gene: TRBV7-2
J gene: TRBJ1-1
CDR3 protein: CASSLLGEIGNTEAFF
CDR3 DNA: TGTGCCAGCAGCTTATTGGGCGAAATCGGGAACACTGAAGCTTTCTTT

D gene: -
clone size: -
V gene: TRBV19
J gene: TRBJ1-5
CDR3 protein: CASSYLQTGNQPQHF
CDR3 DNA: TGTGCCAGCTCTTATTTACAGACGGGCAATCAGCCCCAGCATTTT

D gene: TRBD2
clone size: -
V gene: TRBV7-9
J gene: TRBJ2-3
CDR3 protein: CASSLLWVSGDTDTQYF
CDR3 DNA: TGTGCCAGCAGCCTCCTTTGGGTTAGCGGGGACACAGATACGCAGTATTTT

D gene: TRBD1
clone size: -
V gene: TRBV12-5
J gene: TRBJ2-7
CDR3 protein: CASGWDRGYEQYF
CDR3 DNA: TGTGCTAGTGGCTGGGACAGGGGATACGAGCAGTACTTC